Detailed here is one T cell receptor beta chain. Its antigen is unknown. One end of the junction does not line up with germline, which may come from a read error. Stable Graves' hyperthyroidism was defined as no progression to ophthalmopathy during 18 months of follow-up. Hyperthyroidism patients were newly diagnosed, with disease duration under 2 months, and aged 18 to 65 years. Any patient with an uncontrolled infection, another autoimmune disease, pregnancy or lactation was excluded. Diagnoses were based on clinical symptoms, serum thyroxine and TRAb, thyroid ultrasound and orbital computed tomography. PBMCs were separated from 8 to 10 ml of fresh peripheral blood using Ficoll-Paque density gradient centrifugation. Total RNA was extracted with Trizol reagent, and quality was checked on an Agilent 2100 Bioanalyzer. The sample belongs to a study of T cells in Graves' hyperthyroidism and ophthalmopathy (dated by TCRdb to between 2018 and 2021). As for the study more broadly: Peripheral blood was collected at initial diagnosis, before any treatment. TCR Vbeta CDR3 sequencing of approximately 140 peripheral blood samples (43 ophthalmopathy, 75 or so hyperthyroidism and roughly 17 progressor patients) is reported in the paper. A discovery cohort of roughly 100 patients, roughly 40 with Graves' ophthalmopathy and over 55 with stable Graves' hyperthyroidism, was used to find distinguishing TCR V-J signatures. Prospective prediction of ophthalmopathy was tested in an independent validation cohort of some 20 hyperthyroidism patients and 15 to 17 patients who later progressed to ophthalmopathy. Following sampling, methimazole starting at 30 mg daily was given to hyperthyroidism patients, and high-dose intravenous methylprednisolone was given to ophthalmopathy patients. The study also compared thyroid tissue and blood T-cell repertoires from a handful of Graves' hyperthyroidism patients. The 95 to 100 discovery patients were randomly split 7:3 into training and test sets. Study-wide conclusions, independent of this receptor: A 13 V-J signature model separated ophthalmopathy from stable hyperthyroidism, with over 85% sensitivity and roughly 81% specificity in cross-validation and 80%/75% in testing. Most expanded thyroid clonotypes (frequency above 0.001) were also found in blood, which suggests that blood repertoires may mirror thyroid immune responses. Sample size was not statistically predetermined, and blinding of investigators to group allocation was not performed. During validation, the model predicted progression to ophthalmopathy a median of approximately 7 months ahead of onset, with around 65% sensitivity and roughly 75% specificity.

There are 16 amino acids in the CDR3, from cysteine to phenylalanine inclusive. The sequence is cut down to CDR3 DNA, 48 bases in frame from base 1. CDR1 KGHSH and CDR2 LQKENI are derived from the germline V gene. TCR beta CDR3 regions were amplified from RNA transcripts. A first-round RT-PCR of the TCR CDR3 used the HTBI primer set with the Qiagen OneStep RT-PCR kit. Libraries were constructed in a second round of multiplex PCR, after which size selection and purification were carried out. Sequencing of the libraries was done on an Illumina HiSeq2000 using paired-end 100 bp reads. Regarding the original processing steps: SOAPnuke was used to process the raw data, removing reads that contained adapters or uncalled bases, had a mean Phred below 15, or lacked an exact match to the constant primer or identifier. COPE v1.2.5 was used to merge high-quality paired reads, and clonotypes were defined as unique nucleotide sequences. MiTCR v1.1 was used to align the clonotypes against IMGT TRBV, TRBD and TRBJ reference segments. The analysis included only V-J combinations with a frequency above 0.0001, which together covered more than 98% of the repertoires. A TCS score was defined as the ratio between F50 (clonal expansion) and ExV (chaos), using BLOSUM62-based TCRdist between CDR3 peptides within each V-J. Welch's t-statistics and random forest reduced around 520 V-J features to about 13, which were used in a naive Bayes classifier (R e1071). TCRdb handled the public reads itself, with Q25 trimming in fastp and clone calling in MiXCR, and kept productive beta chains. Identical CDR3 proteins give one entry, which carries the most common genes and DNA. TCRdb, not the original authors, processed these V and J calls. The table for this sample lists about 400,000 distinct CDR3 sequences; 15% to 17% of them were counted only once. The ten largest clones take up roughly 8% of the sample.

The clonotype comes from a woman between 18 and 29 years old with Graves' hyperthyroidism. The chain was built from TRBV18 and TRBJ2-5; 11 nucleotides in the junction match TRBD2. Sequencing was carried out using blood. The CDR3 corresponds to CASSPLSGGVQESQYF. The DNA is TGTGCCAGCTCACCACTTAGCGGGGGGGTCCAAGAGTCCCAGTACTTC.